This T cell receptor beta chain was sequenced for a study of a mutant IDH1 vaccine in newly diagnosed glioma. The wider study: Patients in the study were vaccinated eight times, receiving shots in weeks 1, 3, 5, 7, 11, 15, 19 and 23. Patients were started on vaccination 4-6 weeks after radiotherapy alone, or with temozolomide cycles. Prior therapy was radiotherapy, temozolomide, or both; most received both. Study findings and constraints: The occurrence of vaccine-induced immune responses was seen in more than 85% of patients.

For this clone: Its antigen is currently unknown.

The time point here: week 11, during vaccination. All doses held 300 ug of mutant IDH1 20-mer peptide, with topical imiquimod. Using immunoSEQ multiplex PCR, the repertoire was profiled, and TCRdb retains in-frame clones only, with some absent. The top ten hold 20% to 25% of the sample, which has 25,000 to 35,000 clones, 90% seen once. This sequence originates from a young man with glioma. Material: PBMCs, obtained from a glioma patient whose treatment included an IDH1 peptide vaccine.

The CDR3 nucleotides are TGTGCCAGCAGTTTATCCCCCAGGCCCGAGCAGTACTTC. Translating gives CASSLSPRPEQYF. This rearrangement joins TRBV28 to TRBJ2-7; D is unclear. The ends were cut back, 1 base at V and 6 bases at J, with 10 bases in the middle. Germline CDR1 MDHEN, CDR2 SYDVKM. The CDR3 is made up of 13 amino acids.